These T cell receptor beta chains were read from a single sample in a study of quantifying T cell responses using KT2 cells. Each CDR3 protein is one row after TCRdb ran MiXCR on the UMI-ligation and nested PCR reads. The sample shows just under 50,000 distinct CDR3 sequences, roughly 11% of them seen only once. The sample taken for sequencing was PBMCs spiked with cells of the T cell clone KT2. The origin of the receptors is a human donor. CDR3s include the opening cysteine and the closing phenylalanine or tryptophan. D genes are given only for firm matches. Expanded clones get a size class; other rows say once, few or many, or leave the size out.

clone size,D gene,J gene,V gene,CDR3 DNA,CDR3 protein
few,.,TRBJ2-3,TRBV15,TGTGCCACCAGCAGAGATATGAGCGGAGTCACAGATACGCAGTATTTT,CATSRDMSGVTDTQYF
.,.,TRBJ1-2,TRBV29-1,TGCAGCGGGGAGGCCCAGGACTATGGCTACACCTTC,CSGEAQDYGYTF
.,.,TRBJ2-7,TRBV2,TGTGCCAGCAGTGAAGGTGGGAATTACGAGCAGTACTTC,CASSEGGNYEQYF
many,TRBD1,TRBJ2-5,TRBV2,TGTGCCAGCAGTGCCGGGACAGGGGACCCAGAGACCCAGTACTTC,CASSAGTGDPETQYF
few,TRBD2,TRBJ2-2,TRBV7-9,TGTGCCAGCAGCTCCTTCGCGGGAGTCATGCCCGGGGAGCTGTTTTTT,CASSSFAGVMPGELFF
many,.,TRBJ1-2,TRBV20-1,TGCAGTGCTAGAGGTCTCGGCAGGACAACCTTTAACTATGGCTACACCTTC,CSARGLGRTTFNYGYTF
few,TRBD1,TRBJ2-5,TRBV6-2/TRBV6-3,TGTGCCAGCAGTGATGACAGGGGGCTAGGAGAGACCCAGTACTTC,CASSDDRGLGETQYF
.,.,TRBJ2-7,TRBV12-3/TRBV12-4,TGTGCCAGCAGTTTACGGGACCCTTCCTACGAGCAGTACTTC,CASSLRDPSYEQYF
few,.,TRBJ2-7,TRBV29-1,TGCAGCGTTGAAGAAACCAGGGAGAGCTCCAACGAGCAGTACTTC,CSVEETRESSNEQYF
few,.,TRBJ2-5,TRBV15,TGTGCCACCAGCACCGGCACGGGGAAGACCCAGTACTTC,CATSTGTGKTQYF
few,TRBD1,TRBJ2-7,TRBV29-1,TGCAGCGTTGAAGATGGTGGGACAGGGCACCCCTACGAGCAGTACTTC,CSVEDGGTGHPYEQYF
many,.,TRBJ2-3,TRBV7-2,TGTGCCAGCAGCGTCACCACAGATACGCAGTATTTT,CASSVTTDTQYF
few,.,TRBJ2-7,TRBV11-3,TGTGCCAGCAGCTTTTCCACTTCATACGAGCAGTACTTC,CASSFSTSYEQYF
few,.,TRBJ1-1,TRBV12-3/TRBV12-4,TGTGCCAGCAGTTTAGATACAGTGAACACTGAAGCTTTCTTT,CASSLDTVNTEAFF
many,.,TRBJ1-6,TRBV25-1,TGTGCCAGCAGTGACTGGGATAATTCACCCCTCCACTTT,CASSDWDNSPLHF
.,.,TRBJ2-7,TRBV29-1,TGCAGCGTTGATAAGGGGATCTACGAGCAGTACTTC,CSVDKGIYEQYF
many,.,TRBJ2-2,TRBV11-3,TGTGCCAGCAGCTTACCCCAAAGGGTCGGTGGGGAGCTGTTTTTT,CASSLPQRVGGELFF
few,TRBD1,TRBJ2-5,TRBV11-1,TGTGCCAGCAGCAACCGACAGGGAAGGGCATCGAAGACCCAGTACTTC,CASSNRQGRASKTQYF
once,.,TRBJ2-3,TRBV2,TGTGCCAGCATGTCGGGTGGGCAGGGCTGGACAGATACGCAGTATTTT,CASMSGGQGWTDTQYF
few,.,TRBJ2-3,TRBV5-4,TGTGCCAGCAGCAAAGGAGGGGGCGGAACACGCACAGATACGCAGTATTTT,CASSKGGGGTRTDTQYF
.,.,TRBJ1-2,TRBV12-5,TGTGCTAGTGGTCGCGAGGCGGCCCCAGCCCATTATGGCTACACCTTC,CASGREAAPAHYGYTF
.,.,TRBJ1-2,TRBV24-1,TGTGCCACCAGTGATTTGTTAGTCTTCTCAGGGTTAATATACACCTTC,CATSDLLVFSGLIYTF
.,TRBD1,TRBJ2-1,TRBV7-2,TGTGCCAGCAGCTTAGAGGCGGGACAGGGCTACAATGAGCAGTTCTTC,CASSLEAGQGYNEQFF
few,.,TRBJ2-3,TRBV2,TGTGCCAGCAGCTCCGGGACTAGCACAGATACGCAGTATTTT,CASSSGTSTDTQYF
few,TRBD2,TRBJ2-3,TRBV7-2,TGTGCCAGCAGCTTAACCGGGACTAGTATCAGGAATACGCAGTATTTT,CASSLTGTSIRNTQYF
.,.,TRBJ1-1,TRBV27,TGTGCCAGCAGTTTGAGAACCTCTTATTCCATGAACACTGAAGCTTTCTTT,CASSLRTSYSMNTEAFF
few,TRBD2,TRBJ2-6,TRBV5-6,TGTGCCAGCAGCTTGCCCAGCGGGAGGGCCCGTGGGGCCAACGTCCTGACTTTC,CASSLPSGRARGANVLTF
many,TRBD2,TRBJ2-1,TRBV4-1,TGCGCCAGCAGCCAAGAACGGCTAGCGGTCGACAATGAGCAGTTCTTC,CASSQERLAVDNEQFF
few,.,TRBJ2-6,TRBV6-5,TGTGCCAGCAGTCCCCTGCCTACAGGGTCTGGGGCCAACGTCCTGACTTTC,CASSPLPTGSGANVLTF